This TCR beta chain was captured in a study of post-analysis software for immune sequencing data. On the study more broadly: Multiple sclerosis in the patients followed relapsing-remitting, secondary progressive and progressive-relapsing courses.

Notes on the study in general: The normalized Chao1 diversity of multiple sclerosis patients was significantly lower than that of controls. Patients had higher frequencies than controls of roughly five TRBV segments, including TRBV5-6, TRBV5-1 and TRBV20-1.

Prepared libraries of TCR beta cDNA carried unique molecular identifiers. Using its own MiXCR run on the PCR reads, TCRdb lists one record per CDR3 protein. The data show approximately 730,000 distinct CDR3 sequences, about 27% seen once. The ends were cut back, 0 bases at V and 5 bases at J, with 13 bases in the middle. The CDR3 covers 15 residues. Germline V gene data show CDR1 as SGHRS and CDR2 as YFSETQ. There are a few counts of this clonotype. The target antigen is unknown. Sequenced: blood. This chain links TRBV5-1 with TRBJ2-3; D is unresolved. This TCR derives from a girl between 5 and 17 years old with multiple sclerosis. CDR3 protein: CASSLEAPGEDTQYF. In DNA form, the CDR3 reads TGCGCCAGCAGCTTGGAAGCCCCGGGCGAAGATACGCAGTATTTT.